The 27 T cell receptor beta chains presented below share a single source sample, sequenced in a study of T cell responses to AZD1222 COVID-19 vaccine. Libraries were prepared by immunoSEQ multiplex PCR; TCRdb keeps only in-frame clonotypes and omits some of them. The top ten hold about 1.5% of the sample, which has some 200,000 clones, 94% seen once. The sample was peripheral blood, taken 28 days after the second dose of the MenACWY control vaccine. The receptors originated from an adult who received the MenACWY meningococcal vaccine as a control.

This chain links TRBV9 with TRBJ2-1, with D uncertain. This CDR3 has 13 amino acids. Trimming cost V 0 bases and J 6 bases, with 7 bases left between them. CDR1 and CDR2 from the germline V gene are SGDLS and YYNGEE. CDR3 nucleotides: TGTGCCAGCAGCGTAGCGAGTGTCAATGAGCAGTTCTTC. It yields the protein CASSVASVNEQFF. The full variable domain, its missing parts supplied by reference TRBV9 and TRBJ2-1, is DSGVTQTPKHLITATGQRVTLRCSPRSGDLSVYWYQQSLDQGLQFLIQYYNGEERAKGNILERFSAQQFPDLHSELNLSSLELGDSALYFCASSVASVNEQFFGPGTRLTVL.

V and J are TRBV3-1 (or the pseudogene TRBV3-2) and TRBJ2-2; the match to TRBD2 covers 8 bases. Per germline, CDR1 LGHDT and CDR2 YNNKEL (reference sequence). V lost 7 bases to trimming and J lost 5 bases; unmatched junction nucleotides: 15. The CDR3 is 17 residues long. The CDR3 spells CASTPTGAGVRTGELFF. The CDR3 DNA reads TGTGCCAGCACCCCAACTGGAGCGGGGGTTAGGACCGGGGAGCTGTTTTTT.

The chain employs TRBV29-1 and TRBJ1-1; 9 bases map to TRBD1. CDR3 length equals 16 residues. V was pared by 1 base and J by 2 bases, with 8 bases of the junction left unmatched. The V gene's germline CDR1 is SQVTM and CDR2 ANQGSEA. DNA for the CDR3: TGCAGCGTTGAAGGAGTACAGGACAGGGGAAACACTGAAGCTTTCTTT. Protein: CSVEGVQDRGNTEAFF.

The genes are TRBV13 and TRBJ2-7, with D possibly matching TRBD2 (5 bases). The germline V and J ends were trimmed by 8 bases and 4 bases, with 15 bases remaining between them. Germline loops: CDR1 PRHDT, CDR2 FYEKMQ (reference sequence). The CDR3 has 13 residues. CDR3 protein: CASGREYPYEQYF. The CDR3 bases are TGTGCCAGCGGCCGGGAATACCCTTACGAGCAGTACTTC.

The chain combines TRBV6-2 or TRBV6-3 with TRBJ1-5; 8 bases match TRBD1. The CDR3 consists of 15 residues. Germline lookup yields CDR1 MNHEY and CDR2 SVGEGT. Trimming cost V 5 bases and J 6 bases; bases outside gene matches: 9. CDR3 sequence reads: CASSAAGGRGQPQHF. As DNA, the CDR3 is TGTGCCAGCAGTGCTGCAGGGGGCAGAGGTCAGCCCCAGCATTTT.

This chain connects TRBV10-2 to TRBJ1-6, with 10 nucleotides matching TRBD1. The V gene end was trimmed by 2 bases and the J gene end by 9 bases; junction bases not matched to a gene: 4. The CDR3 extends over 15 amino acids. Germline-derived CDR1 and CDR2 are WSHSY and SAAADI. CDR3 DNA: TGCGCCAGCAGTGAGACGACAGGGGGCTTTTCACCCCTCCACTTT. It yields the protein CASSETTGGFSPLHF.

The chain links TRBV11-2 to TRBJ2-7; possible D gene TRBD1, 6 bases. Trimming removed 1 base at V and 5 bases at J, with 12 bases between. This CDR3 region has 14 residues. Germline V gives CDR1 SGHAT, CDR2 FQNNGV. CDR3: CASSLAGTIHEQYF. CDR3 DNA sequence: TGTGCCAGCAGCTTAGCCGGGACAATCCACGAGCAGTACTTC.

The J gene is TRBJ2-7, the V gene TRBV28; D may be TRBD1 (5 bases). Germline-derived CDR1 and CDR2 are MDHEN and SYDVKM. The V end lost 6 bases, the J end lost 3 bases, and 21 bases lay between the germline ends. This CDR3 has 16 residues. In nucleotides, the CDR3 is TGTGCCAGCAGCCAAGGGGTCGTCAAGTTGGACTACGAGCAGTACTTC. It yields the protein CASSQGVVKLDYEQYF.

This chain connects TRBV30 to TRBJ2-7; maybe TRBD2 (5 bases). Germline lookup yields CDR1 GTSNPN and CDR2 SVGIG (reference sequence). The V gene lost 0 bases and the J gene lost 2 bases, with 11 bases spanning the gap. The CDR3 contains 14 residues. CDR3 sequence: CAWSVGASPYEQYF. In nucleotides, the CDR3 is TGTGCCTGGAGTGTGGGAGCTTCTCCCTACGAGCAGTACTTC.

This chain connects TRBV4-1 to TRBJ2-5, with no clear D. Trimming left V 4 bases short and J 4 bases short, with 13 bases between. CDR3 length: 14 amino acids. Germline CDR1 reads MGHRA; CDR2 reads YSYEKL. The CDR3 DNA sequence: TGCGCCAGCAGCCCCTCCCCTGGGTCAGAGACCCAGTACTTC. Encoded protein: CASSPSPGSETQYF.

This chain joins TRBV7-2 and TRBJ2-3; D remains unclear. This CDR3 contains 14 residues. The germline V gene encodes CDR1 SGHTA and CDR2 FQGNSA. Trimming removed 1 base from V and 6 bases from J, with 11 bases in between. CDR3 nucleotide sequence: TGTGCCAGCAGCTTAGAGGCCCCTCCGGATACGCAGTATTTT. It yields the protein CASSLEAPPDTQYF. Based on the CDR3 plus reference TRBV7-2 and TRBJ2-3, the full variable domain is GAGVSQSPSNKVTEKGKDVELRCDPISGHTALYWYRQSLGQGLEFLIYFQGNSAPDKSGLPSDRFSAERTGGSVSTLTIQRTQQEDSAVYLCASSLEAPPDTQYFGPGTRLTVL.

J is TRBJ2-7 and V is TRBV5-1; 8 bases agree with TRBD1. Germline CDR1 SGHRS, CDR2 YFSETQ. Losses at the gene ends were 4 bases for V and 5 bases for J; bases not matched to a gene: 8. The CDR3 covers 14 residues. CDR3 in amino acids: CASSLGQAFDEQYF. The CDR3 DNA reads as TGCGCCAGCAGCCTGGGACAGGCTTTTGACGAGCAGTACTTC.

In the case of this clone: This CDR3 fails to terminate in the conserved phenylalanine or tryptophan, so it likely reflects a read error. The DNA is omitted, as the CDR3 cannot be located on it reliably, and the CDR3 follows TCRdb's listing. This chain connects TRBV5-1 to TRBJ2-7; TRBD1, as called in the table, went unchecked against the DNA. Including both end residues, the CDR3 is 15 amino acids long. CDR1 and CDR2 (germline): SGHRS, YFSETQ. CDR3 residues: CASSLERGTGGPPAI.

J is TRBJ1-3 and V is TRBV6-1; D possibly corresponds to TRBD1 (6 bases). CDR1 is MNHNS, CDR2 SASEGT, per germline. CDR3 length: 15 residues. V lost 1 base and J 5 bases, leaving 12 bases between the germline ends. The CDR3 sequence: CASSEGNRARNTIYF. CDR3 in DNA: TGTGCCAGCAGTGAAGGTAACAGGGCGAGAAACACCATATATTTT.

This clone was seen a few times. The chain couples TRBV11-3 to TRBJ2-7; TRBD1 agrees at 8 bases. The germline V gene encodes CDR1 SGHNT and CDR2 YENEEA. The CDR3 is 14 amino acids. V shed 8 bases and J 4 bases; nucleotides not matched to a gene: 10. CDR3 protein: CASFVLDRVYEQYF. The CDR3 DNA follows: TGTGCCAGCTTTGTCCTGGACAGGGTGTACGAGCAGTACTTC.

V is TRBV6-5 and J is TRBJ1-2, with TRBD1 matching over 10 bases. Germline-derived CDR1 and CDR2 are MNHEY and SVGAGI. The CDR3 runs 16 residues. The V segment lost 4 bases and the J segment 5 bases; nucleotides outside the gene matches: 10. Here the CDR3 reads CASSWGGGQGSYGYTF. CDR3 DNA sequence: TGTGCCAGCAGTTGGGGAGGGGGACAGGGGAGTTATGGCTACACCTTC.

This chain links TRBV28 with TRBJ2-5; 7 bases fit TRBD1. After removal of 5 bases from V and 5 bases from J, the junction contained 8 bases not matched to a gene. CDR3 length equals 14 residues. Germline V gene sequence: CDR1 MDHEN, CDR2 SYDVKM. The CDR3 DNA follows: TGTGCCAGCAGTCTCGTTGACAGGGCGGAGACCCAGTACTTC. This codes for CASSLVDRAETQYF.

This rearrangement joins TRBV5-4 to TRBJ1-1; tentative D call: TRBD1 (6 bases). V shed 3 bases and J shed 7 bases, with 16 bases lying between them. The germline V gene encodes CDR1 SGHNT and CDR2 YYREEE (reference sequence). The CDR3 loop spans 14 amino acids. This chain's CDR3 is CASSSRRGQNEAFF. The CDR3 DNA sequence: TGTGCCAGCAGCTCCAGACGGGGACAAAATGAAGCTTTCTTT.

This clone was observed once. The V call is TRBV28, the J call TRBJ2-7; 8 bases are a match to TRBD1. This CDR3 is 13 amino acids long. J lost 3 bases, V lost 7 bases, and 5 bases had no gene match. The germline V gene has CDR1 MDHEN and CDR2 SYDVKM. CDR3 in amino acids: CASIGQGYYEQYF. CDR3 in DNA: TGTGCCAGCATCGGACAGGGATACTACGAGCAGTACTTC.

The V and J genes are TRBV27 and TRBJ1-5; no reliable D call. The germline gives CDR1 MNHEY, CDR2 SMNVEV (reference sequence). The CDR3 consists of 12 residues. V shed 2 bases and J shed 6 bases, with 5 bases lying between them. CDR3 sequence: CASSLRGQPQHF. The CDR3 DNA reads TGTGCCAGCAGTTTACGGGGTCAGCCCCAGCATTTT.

The CDR3 nucleotides are TGCAGTGCTAGTGAACCATGGGGTGAGCAGTACTTC. It encodes CSASEPWGEQYF. J is TRBJ2-7 and V is TRBV20-1; D is unresolved. This CDR3 contains 12 residues. Germline values: CDR1 DFQATT, CDR2 SNEGSKA (reference sequence). V dropped 3 bases and J dropped 7 bases, with 13 bases sitting between them.

With regard to this clone: A read error may produce the germline difference seen at one junction end. The chain uses TRBV18 and TRBJ2-5, with 7 positions matching TRBD2. Germline V CDR1 and CDR2: KGHSH, LQKENI. The CDR3 spans 16 residues. The CDR3 sequence: CASSPLGTKLTETQYF. CDR3 sequence (DNA): TGTGCCAGCTCGCCACTCGGGACTAAGCTTACGGAGACCCAGTACTTC.

The J gene is TRBJ2-7, the V gene TRBV18; D possibly corresponds to TRBD2 (6 bases). Per germline, CDR1 KGHSH and CDR2 LQKENI. The CDR3 covers 14 residues. Trimming stripped 6 bases from V and 2 bases from J, with 14 bases between. The CDR3 here is CASSPGRQAYEQYF. As DNA, the CDR3 is TGTGCCAGCTCCCCAGGGAGGCAAGCCTACGAGCAGTACTTC.

The V gene is TRBV5-6, the J gene TRBJ1-4; D is unresolved. The CDR3 length is 13 residues. The germline V and J ends were trimmed by 0 bases and 8 bases, with 8 bases remaining between them. Germline V gene sequence: CDR1 SGHDT, CDR2 YYEEEE. The CDR3 spells CASSLGSDEKLFF. CDR3 sequence (DNA): TGTGCCAGCAGCTTGGGGTCGGACGAAAAACTGTTTTTT.

The rearrangement links TRBV29-1 to TRBJ1-1, with D tentatively TRBD1 (5 bases). The V gene lost 6 bases and the J gene lost 0 bases, with 8 bases spanning the gap. Germline V gene lookup returns CDR1 SQVTM and CDR2 ANQGSEA. The CDR3 spans 12 residues. The CDR3 DNA follows: TGCAGCGTCGGGGGGGTGAACACTGAAGCTTTCTTT. It is translated as CSVGGVNTEAFF.

J is TRBJ2-7 and V is TRBV11-2, with 7 bases that match TRBD1. The V and J ends lost 2 bases and 3 bases, in that order; junction bases with no gene match: 10. CDR1 is SGHAT and CDR2 is FQNNGV in the germline V gene. This CDR3 has 16 amino acids. The CDR3 DNA follows: TGTGCCAGCAGCTTAACAAGGGGCAGGGGGAGCTACGAGCAGTACTTC. Amino acids: CASSLTRGRGSYEQYF.

The chain carries TRBV9 and TRBJ1-1, with D possibly TRBD1 on 6 matching bases. V lost 4 bases and J lost 1, with 17 bases in between. CDR1 is SGDLS and CDR2 is YYNGEE in the germline V gene. CDR3 length: 16 amino acids. The CDR3 loop is CASSPQWTATNTEAFF. The CDR3 coding sequence is TGTGCCAGCAGCCCTCAATGGACAGCTACGAACACTGAAGCTTTCTTT.